This T cell receptor beta chain originates from a study of cytomegalovirus exposure and HLA in healthy donors. Germline V gene data show CDR1 as SGHRS and CDR2 as YFSETQ. CDR3 size: 15 residues. V was cut by 0 bases and J by 7 bases, with 14 bases left in between. For this clone: Its antigen is as yet unknown.

General study points: Most TCRs appeared rarely, but some public TCRs recurred in many donors.

It was with 60 Vbeta and 13 Jbeta primers that the PCR ran. Data came from immunoSEQ multiplex PCR; TCRdb stores just in-frame clones and leaves some out. The sample holds under 100,000 clones, just under 70% seen once. The chain joins TRBV5-1 to TRBJ2-1, with a tentative D call TRBD2 (6 bases). Sequenced input: PBMCs. The clonotype comes from a woman aged 50 to 60 in good health and CMV-seropositive. Here the CDR3 reads CASSLGLGRGNEQFF. CDR3 nucleotides: TGCGCCAGCAGCTTGGGACTAGGACGCGGGAATGAGCAGTTCTTC.